The 27 T cell receptor beta chains below come from one sample, sequenced in a study of a mutant IDH1 vaccine in newly diagnosed glioma. Stated time point: week 23, last vaccination. Every vaccine dose comprised 300 ug of mutant IDH1 20-mer peptide plus topical imiquimod. Profiled with immunoSEQ multiplex PCR; TCRdb holds only in-frame clones, not every one. The data hold almost 85,000 clones, with 75% to 85% observed a single time. The antigens for these receptors are not known. Sequencing was performed on PBMCs, taken from a glioma patient whose treatment included an IDH1 peptide vaccine. These receptors originate from a man aged 30-40 years with glioma. Some clones in this sample may be carry-over from other donors' samples.

The chain is built from TRBV29-1 and TRBJ2-4, with 10 bases identical to TRBD1. The CDR3 runs 13 residues. V shed 6 bases and J 6 bases; nucleotides not matched to a gene: 5. Germline V gene lookup returns CDR1 SQVTM and CDR2 ANQGSEA. The CDR3 sequence: CSVAGTGVNIQYF. For the CDR3, the DNA is TGCAGCGTGGCCGGGACAGGGGTAAACATTCAGTACTTC.

The chain links TRBV5-5 to TRBJ1-1, with 7 bases aligning to TRBD1. V gave up 4 bases and J gave up 0 bases; unmatched junction bases: 12. The length of the CDR3 is 17 residues. Germline values: CDR1 SGHKS, CDR2 YYEKEE (reference sequence). The CDR3 DNA reads TGTGCCAGCAGCCAGAGGACAGGCGTTTCGATGAACACTGAAGCTTTCTTT. It specifies CASSQRTGVSMNTEAFF.

The chain carries TRBV27 and TRBJ2-5; 11 bases fit TRBD2. With 6 bases clipped from V and 2 bases from J, the junction kept 8 bases outside the gene matches. This CDR3 is built from 16 residues. The germline CDR1 and CDR2 sequences are MNHEY and SMNVEV (reference sequence). In DNA, the CDR3 is TGTGCCAGCAGGCGACTAGCGGGGAGAGGTCAAGAGACCCAGTACTTC. Translating gives CASRRLAGRGQETQYF.

The chain couples TRBV18 to TRBJ2-7; the D gene is possibly TRBD1 (6 bases). This CDR3 contains 14 residues. Trimming cost V 4 bases and J 1 base, with 11 bases left between them. Germline-derived CDR1 and CDR2 are KGHSH and LQKENI. This CDR3 is CASSLNGQSYEQYF. CDR3 DNA sequence: TGTGCCAGCTCACTGAATGGACAGTCCTACGAGCAGTACTTC. The full variable domain, in which reference TRBV18 and TRBJ2-7 provide the parts outside the CDR3, is NAGVMQNPRHLVRRRGQEARLRCSPMKGHSHVYWYRQLPEEGLKFMVYLQKENIIDESGMPKERFSAEFPKEGPSILRIQQVVRGDSAAYFCASSLNGQSYEQYFGPGTRLTVT.

The rearrangement uses TRBV5-1 and TRBJ2-1; TRBD2 aligns across 12 bases. Per the germline V gene, CDR1 is SGHRS and CDR2 is YFSETQ. This CDR3 is built from 16 residues. After removal of 0 bases from V and 4 bases from J, the junction contained 2 bases not matched to a gene. The CDR3 reads CASSLGGTSGYNEQFF. CDR3 DNA: TGCGCCAGCAGCTTGGGGGGGACTAGCGGGTACAATGAGCAGTTCTTC.

Note on this clone: Since a much larger clone is just one base distant, this may be a read error. The V gene is TRBV10-3, the J gene TRBJ2-7; possibly TRBD2 for D (6 bases). This CDR3 region has 12 residues. Germline CDR1 ENHRY, CDR2 SYGVKD. CDR3 residues: CAIGGLHYERYF. The CDR3 DNA is TGTGCCATCGGGGGACTGCACTACGAGCGGTACTTC.

The rearrangement links TRBV5-5 to TRBJ1-4; 7 nucleotides align to TRBD1. J gave up 8 bases and V 4 bases, and 11 bases lay outside the gene matches. The CDR3 loop spans 15 amino acids. Germline CDR1 reads SGHKS; CDR2 reads YYEKEE (reference sequence). In nucleotides, the CDR3 is TGTGCCAGCAGCCATAGGGGGCTCGGAGAGGAAAAACTGTTTTTT. It encodes CASSHRGLGEEKLFF.

There are a few counts of this clone. The gene calls are TRBV2 and TRBJ1-5; 10 bases fit TRBD1. This CDR3 comprises 15 residues. J lost 6 bases, V lost 5 bases, and 7 bases had no gene match. The germline V gene has CDR1 SNHLY and CDR2 FYNNEI. The DNA for the CDR3 is TGTGCCAGCAGTCGACAGGGGGCATCAAGTCAGCCCCAGCATTTT. It yields the protein CASSRQGASSQPQHF. The full variable domain, rest sourced from reference TRBV2 and TRBJ1-5, is EPEVTQTPSHQVTQMGQEVILRCVPISNHLYFYWYRQILGQKVEFLVSFYNNEISEKSEIFDDQFSVERPDGSNFTLKIRSTKLEDSAMYFCASSRQGASSQPQHFGDGTRLSIL.

The chain is built from TRBV2 and TRBJ2-2, with no clear D. This CDR3 region has 16 residues. Germline lookup yields CDR1 SNHLY and CDR2 FYNNEI. The V end was cut by 7 bases, the J end by 4 bases, with 19 bases between. CDR3 sequence reads: CASKKDRNRGTGELFF. CDR3 in DNA: TGTGCCAGCAAGAAGGACCGGAACCGCGGCACCGGGGAGCTGTTTTTT. The entire variable domain, with the rest obtained from reference TRBV2 and TRBJ2-2, is as follows: EPEVTQTPSHQVTQMGQEVILRCVPISNHLYFYWYRQILGQKVEFLVSFYNNEISEKSEIFDDQFSVERPDGSNFTLKIRSTKLEDSAMYFCASKKDRNRGTGELFFGEGSRLTVL.

Details on this clone: The sample has other DNA sequences that encode this CDR3 too. The V call is TRBV5-1, the J call TRBJ2-7, with D possibly TRBD1 on 6 matching bases. This CDR3 comprises 12 residues. Germline V gives CDR1 SGHRS, CDR2 YFSETQ. Trimming took 3 bases from V and 3 from J, leaving 7 bases between them. The CDR3 DNA sequence: TGCGCCAGCAGCTCACAGGGCTACGAGCAGTACTTC. Protein: CASSSQGYEQYF. Using reference TRBV5-1 and TRBJ2-7 for the parts outside the CDR3, the full variable domain is KAGVTQTPRYLIKTRGQQVTLSCSPISGHRSVSWYQQTPGQGLQFLFEYFSETQRNKGNFPGRFSGRQFSNSRSEMNVSTLELGDSALYLCASSSQGYEQYFGPGTRLTVT.

This sequence joins TRBV11-2 and TRBJ2-3; TRBD2 aligns across 13 bases. The length of the CDR3 is 15 residues. J gave up 9 bases and V 5 bases, and 8 bases lay outside the gene matches. Germline loops: CDR1 SGHAT, CDR2 FQNNGV. The CDR3 here is CASSLTSGGVWTQYF. The CDR3 nucleotides are TGTGCCAGCAGCCTAACTAGCGGGGGGGTTTGGACGCAGTATTTT.

The chain couples TRBV28 to TRBJ1-2, with 8 bases that match TRBD1. This CDR3 is built from 18 residues. Germline trimming cut 5 bases from V and 3 bases from J; bases unmatched to any gene: 17. CDR1 is MDHEN and CDR2 is SYDVKM in the germline V gene. The CDR3 sequence is CASSKAGGEGVTYYGYTF. In nucleotides, the CDR3 is TGTGCCAGCAGTAAAGCAGGGGGCGAGGGAGTAACATACTATGGCTACACCTTC.

The rearrangement joins TRBV9 to TRBJ2-7; 7 bases are shared with TRBD2. After removal of 2 bases from V and 3 bases from J, the junction contained 8 bases not matched to a gene. CDR3 size: 15 residues. Germline CDR1 SGDLS, CDR2 YYNGEE. The DNA of the CDR3 is TGTGCCAGCAGCGTGGGCGCTAGCGGCGACTACGAGCAGTACTTC. Amino acid sequence: CASSVGASGDYEQYF.

The rearrangement links TRBV28 to TRBJ2-7, with 8 bases aligning to TRBD1. Germline values: CDR1 MDHEN, CDR2 SYDVKM. CDR3 size: 14 residues. V gave up 6 bases and J gave up 3 bases; unmatched junction bases: 7. The CDR3 region has the DNA TGTGCCAGCAGCGCGACAGGGGAAGTCTACGAGCAGTACTTC. Its translation is CASSATGEVYEQYF. The whole variable domain, filled in from reference TRBV28 and TRBJ2-7, reads DVKVTQSSRYLVKRTGEKVFLECVQDMDHENMFWYRQDPGLGLRLIYFSYDVKMKEKGDIPEGYSVSREKKERFSLILESASTNQTSMYLCASSATGEVYEQYFGPGTRLTVT.

The rearrangement uses TRBV7-9 and TRBJ1-1; possibly TRBD1 for D (5 bases). Per germline, CDR1 SEHNR and CDR2 FQNEAQ (reference sequence). The CDR3 covers 13 residues. V lost 2 bases to trimming and J lost 3 bases, with 7 bases between them. The CDR3 region has the DNA TGTGCCAGCAGCTTATCCAGGGACACTGAAGCTTTCTTT. It translates to CASSLSRDTEAFF.

This clone has a handful of counts. The rearrangement uses TRBV2 and TRBJ1-4; tentatively, D is TRBD1 (5 bases). Germline CDR1 reads SNHLY; CDR2 reads FYNNEI. Trimming removed 5 bases from V and 0 bases from J, with 7 bases in between. This CDR3 spans 14 amino acids. CDR3 bases: TGTGCCAGCAGTCCAGGGTCAACTAATGAAAAACTGTTTTTT. Translating gives CASSPGSTNEKLFF.

The J gene is TRBJ2-1, the V gene TRBV5-4, with 7 bases lining up with TRBD2. V lost 3 bases and J lost 1; bases outside the gene matches: 10. This CDR3 spans 17 amino acids. From germline, CDR1 is SGHNT and CDR2 YYREEE (reference sequence). The CDR3 DNA sequence: TGTGCCAGCAGCTCCGGTGGGGGAGGGGAGTCCTACAATGAGCAGTTCTTC. This gives the protein CASSSGGGGESYNEQFF.

This chain uses TRBV6-6 with TRBJ1-2; D possibly corresponds to TRBD1 (6 bases). CDR1 and CDR2 (germline): MNHNY, SVGAGI (reference sequence). V shed 2 bases and J shed 6 bases, with 7 bases lying between them. The CDR3 runs 12 residues. CDR3 sequence (DNA): TGTGCCAGCAGTTACAGGGGGAATGGCTACACCTTC. This gives the protein CASSYRGNGYTF.

The chain carries TRBV18 and TRBJ2-2, with D perhaps matching TRBD1 or TRBD2 (7 bases each). From germline, CDR1 is KGHSH and CDR2 LQKENI. Trimming took 3 bases from V and 5 from J, leaving 19 bases between them. The CDR3 is made up of 17 amino acids. The CDR3 DNA reads as TGTGCCAGCTCACCCCGCCCGACAGGGCGGGGGACCGGGGAGCTGTTTTTT. Protein product: CASSPRPTGRGTGELFF.

This CDR3 is CASSFEGYGYTF. As DNA, the CDR3 is TGTGCCAGCAGTTTTGAGGGTTATGGCTACACCTTC. V usage is TRBV28 and J usage is TRBJ1-2; no firm D call. CDR1 is MDHEN and CDR2 is SYDVKM in the germline V gene. CDR3 length: 12 amino acids. V lost 3 bases, J lost 5 bases, and 7 bases lay in between.

The DNA of the CDR3 is TGTGCCAGCAGCCTGGTACGTAACACTGAAGCTTTCTTT. It encodes CASSLVRNTEAFF. The chain employs TRBV6-6 and TRBJ1-1; no clear D. Germline V lookup: CDR1 MNHNY, CDR2 SVGAGI (reference sequence). The V gene lost 6 bases and the J gene lost 2 bases, with 10 bases spanning the gap. This CDR3 region has 13 residues.

V usage is TRBV5-6 and J usage is TRBJ2-3; 10 nucleotides align to TRBD2. This CDR3 is built from 17 residues. CDR1 and CDR2 from the germline V gene are SGHDT and YYEEEE. Losses at the gene ends were 0 bases for V and 5 bases for J; bases not matched to a gene: 9. The CDR3 region is CASSLAGLAGARDTQYF. The CDR3 DNA sequence: TGTGCCAGCAGCTTGGCCGGCCTAGCGGGGGCCAGAGATACGCAGTATTTT. The complete variable domain, with remaining parts taken from reference TRBV5-6 and TRBJ2-3, reads DAGVTQSPTHLIKTRGQQVTLRCSPKSGHDTVSWYQQALGQGPQFIFQYYEEEERQRGNFPDRFSGHQFPNYSSELNVNALLLGDSALYLCASSLAGLAGARDTQYFGPGTRLTVL.

CDR3 coding DNA: TGTGCCAGCACGCTAAGGGAGAACACTGAAGCTTTCTTT. Encoded protein: CASTLRENTEAFF. This chain uses TRBV5-5 with TRBJ1-1; no clear D gene. Looked up from germline, CDR1 is SGHKS and CDR2 is YYEKEE (reference sequence). Trimming cost V 6 bases and J 1 base, with 10 bases left between them. This CDR3 has 13 amino acids.

The chain has TRBV18 and TRBJ1-1, with a weak D call TRBD1 (6 bases). The CDR3 loop spans 14 amino acids. V lost 8 bases and J lost 3, with 16 bases in between. Germline V gene lookup returns CDR1 KGHSH and CDR2 LQKENI. Here the CDR3 reads CASADRGGHTEAFF. The CDR3 coding sequence is TGTGCCAGCGCAGACAGAGGGGGTCACACTGAAGCTTTCTTT. The full variable domain, rest sourced from reference TRBV18 and TRBJ1-1, is NAGVMQNPRHLVRRRGQEARLRCSPMKGHSHVYWYRQLPEEGLKFMVYLQKENIIDESGMPKERFSAEFPKEGPSILRIQQVVRGDSAAYFCASADRGGHTEAFFGQGTRLTVV.

The genes are TRBV7-8 and TRBJ2-5; 7 bases agree with TRBD1. The germline V gene has CDR1 SGHVS and CDR2 FQNEAQ. The length of the CDR3 is 16 residues. Trimming at V came to 4 bases and at J to 2 bases, leaving 10 bases not matched to a gene. CDR3 residues: CASSSYRGSQQETQYF. The CDR3 DNA reads TGTGCCAGCAGCTCATACAGGGGTTCTCAACAAGAGACCCAGTACTTC.

Concerning this clone itself: The germline gene is not matched at one end of the junction; a read error may be the cause. The chain carries TRBV7-2 and TRBJ1-2, with no clear D. In germline, CDR1 is SGHTA, CDR2 FQGNSA. The CDR3 sequence is 15 residues long. The CDR3 coding sequence is TGCGCCAGCAGCCAAGATCCGGGGAGCGACTATGGCTACACCTTC. It specifies CASSQDPGSDYGYTF.

V and J are TRBV11-3 and TRBJ2-5; either TRBD1 or TRBD2 may fit D (6 bases each). Germline CDR1 SGHNT, CDR2 YENEEA. This CDR3 region has 16 residues. With 1 base removed from V and 3 bases from J, the gap between germline ends came to 15 bases. CDR3 bases: TGTGCCAGCAGCTTAGGAGGGGGGCAGGGTGAAGAGACCCAGTACTTC. It codes for CASSLGGGQGEETQYF.